Listed below are T cell receptor beta chains from one sample, sequenced in a study of blood T cell repertoires in COVID-19. Here immunoSEQ multiplex PCR was the method, and the copy in TCRdb shows in-frame clones only, minus some. The sample records under 150,000 clones, roughly 80% being singletons. Sequencing was performed on peripheral blood. The receptor set was obtained from a woman of 80 years or more in a cohort sampled during active or convalescent COVID-19. Each CDR3 is given with its conserved first and last residue. Fields, in order: clone size, V gene, CDR3 protein. A clone size is listed for some rows: how often the clone was seen (once, few, many), or a class if it is expanded.

>-|TRBV7-9
CASTPSKGRGTEAFF
>-|TRBV6-6
CASRTQGKVPNVSF
>-|TRBV11-2
CASSSTASGGYNEQFF
>-|TRBV19
CASSFDRATEAFF
>-|TRBV11-2
CASSLPQGRGAFF
>-|TRBV27
CASSRHLDRGYGYTF
>-|TRBV27
CASSSTPGQGAYYGYTF
>-|TRBV6-5
CASSSPVGRQETQYF
>-|TRBV7-2
CASSLGQRMNIQYF
>-|TRBV18
CASSSDFGTGGYGYTF
>-|TRBV5-1
CASSLVSVGGGTQYF
>-|TRBV9
CAVSGDSSGNTIYF
>once|TRBV19
CASSPGGSGLDTEAFF
>-|TRBV18
CASSPLRGLNEQFF
>once|TRBV29-1
CSVSVTGEKLFF
>-|TRBV4-1
CASSRAPTGGPYNEQFF
>-|TRBV5-4
CASSRGPGEGNTIYF
>-|TRBV30
CAWSRQDEAFF
>many|TRBV14
CASSVGPLSGNTIYF
>-|TRBV4-1
CASSQEVNTEAFF
>once|TRBV11-2
CASSRTRMDEKLFF
>few|TRBV3-1/TRBV3-2
CASSRLQGPGYTF
>-|TRBV11-2
CASSSSTYSYNEQFF
>-|TRBV9
CASSVAQGSVQETQYF
>-|TRBV5-5
CASSSGTSGYNEQFF
>-|TRBV5-1
CASSLGRYGYTF
>-|TRBV7-2
CASSLGWLAGGLETQYF
>-|TRBV7-9
CASSLAGSGKGYGYTF
>-|TRBV10-1
CASSPPGQGHQPQHF
>-|TRBV5-1
CASSHSASGANTGELFF
>-|TRBV11-2
CASTLGGKETQYF
>-|TRBV5-1
CASSFFNRTGGSDYGYTF
>-|TRBV29-1
CSVEKTGGEQYF
>-|TRBV19
CASSDRGGTQETQYF
>-|TRBV2
CASKRYSYEQYF
>-|TRBV5-1
CASSLPYREGVCVQPQHF
>once|TRBV9
CASSVAHSFDETQYF
>-|TRBV4-2
CASSPPAKMGQGEYGYTF
>-|TRBV18
CASSREGHSMAGELFF
>-|TRBV3-1/TRBV3-2
CASSQVRQGAYYGYTF
>-|TRBV2
CASSPQGLGGYTF
>-|TRBV20-1
CSAGDQRGLDTQYF
>-|TRBV5-1
CASRTTGTSGFNEQFF
>-|TRBV18
CASSLTKQNQETQYF
>-|TRBV5-6
CASSYGTESSYNEQFF
>-|TRBV7-2
CASSLLWGQGDGELFF
>-|TRBV7-9
CASSSSNEKLFF
>-|TRBV6-2/TRBV6-3
CASSYGGARQETQYF
>-|TRBV18
CASSPGMRAEQYF
>-|TRBV3-1/TRBV3-2
CASSQAGSGANVLTF
>-|TRBV4-1
CASSQPGLAGGPAYNEQFF
>-|TRBV18
CASSPRSSSSYNEQFF
>-|TRBV18
CASSQYTSGNQPQHF
>-|TRBV7-9
CASSEGTGGYEQYF
>-|TRBV12-3/TRBV12-4
CASSPQVGGYTF
>-|TRBV5-6
CASSPSGTGFREQYF
>once|TRBV3-1/TRBV3-2
CASSLDYRGPGETQYF
>-|TRBV29-1
CSVGRSLNTEAFF
>-|TRBV6-6
CASSSTGERSPLHF